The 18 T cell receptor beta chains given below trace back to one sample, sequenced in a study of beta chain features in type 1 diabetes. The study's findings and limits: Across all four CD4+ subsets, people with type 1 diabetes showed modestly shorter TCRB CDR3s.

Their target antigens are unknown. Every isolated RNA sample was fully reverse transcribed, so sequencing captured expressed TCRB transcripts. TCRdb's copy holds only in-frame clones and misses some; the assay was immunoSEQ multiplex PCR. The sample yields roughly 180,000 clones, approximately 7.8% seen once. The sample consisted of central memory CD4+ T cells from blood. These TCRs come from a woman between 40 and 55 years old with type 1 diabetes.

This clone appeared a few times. CDR3 protein: CASSHGGTGGHEQYF. As DNA, the CDR3 is TGCGCCAGCAGCCATGGCGGGACAGGGGGCCACGAGCAGTACTTC. V is TRBV4-3 and J is TRBJ2-7, with 12 bases aligning to TRBD1. CDR1 and CDR2 (germline): LGHNA, YSLEER. This CDR3 region has 15 residues. Trimming cost V 3 bases and J 5 bases; bases outside gene matches: 5.

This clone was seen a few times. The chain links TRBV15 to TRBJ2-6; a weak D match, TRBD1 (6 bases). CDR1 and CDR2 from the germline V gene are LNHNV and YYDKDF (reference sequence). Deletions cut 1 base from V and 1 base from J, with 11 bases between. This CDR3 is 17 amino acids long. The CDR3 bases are TGTGCCACCAGCAGAGGAGTGGGGGCATCTGGGGCCAACGTCCTGACTTTC. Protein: CATSRGVGASGANVLTF. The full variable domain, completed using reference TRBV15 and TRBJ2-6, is DAMVIQNPRYQVTQFGKPVTLSCSQTLNHNVMYWYQQKSSQAPKLLFHYYDKDFNNEADTPDNFQSRRPNTSFCFLDIRSPGLGDTAMYLCATSRGVGASGANVLTFGAGSRLTVL.

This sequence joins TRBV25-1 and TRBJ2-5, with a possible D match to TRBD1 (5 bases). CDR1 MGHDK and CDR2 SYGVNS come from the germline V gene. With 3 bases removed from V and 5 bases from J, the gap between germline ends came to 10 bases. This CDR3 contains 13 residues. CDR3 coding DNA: TGTGCCAGCAGTGACCTCAACAGGGAGACCCAGTACTTC. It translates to CASSDLNRETQYF.

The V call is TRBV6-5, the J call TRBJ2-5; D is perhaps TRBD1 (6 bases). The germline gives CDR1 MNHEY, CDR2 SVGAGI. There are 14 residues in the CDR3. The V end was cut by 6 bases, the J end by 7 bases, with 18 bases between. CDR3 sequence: CASSPQQGSGTQYF. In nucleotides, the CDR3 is TGTGCCAGCAGCCCCCAACAGGGTTCAGGGACCCAGTACTTC.

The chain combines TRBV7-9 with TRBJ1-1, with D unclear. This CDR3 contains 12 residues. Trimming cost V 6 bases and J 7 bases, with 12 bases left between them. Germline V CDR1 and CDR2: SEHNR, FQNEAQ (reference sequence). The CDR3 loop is CASSSRLGEAFF. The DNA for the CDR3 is TGTGCCAGCAGTTCAAGACTGGGTGAAGCTTTCTTT.

The CDR3 DNA is TGTGCCAGCAGTGGGCAGTCCCAAATTCAGCCCCAGCATTTT. Protein sequence: CASSGQSQIQPQHF. V gene TRBV2 combines with J gene TRBJ1-5; D remains ambiguous. This CDR3 is built from 14 residues. Looked up from germline, CDR1 is SNHLY and CDR2 is FYNNEI. Between the trimmed V and J ends, which lost 4 bases and 6 bases, there was a span of 13 bases.

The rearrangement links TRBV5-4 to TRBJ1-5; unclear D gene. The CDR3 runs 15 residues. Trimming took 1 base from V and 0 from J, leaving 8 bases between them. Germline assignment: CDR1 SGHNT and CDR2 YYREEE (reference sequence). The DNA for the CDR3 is TGTGCCAGCAGCTTGTCCGGAGATAGCAATCAGCCCCAGCATTTT. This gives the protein CASSLSGDSNQPQHF.

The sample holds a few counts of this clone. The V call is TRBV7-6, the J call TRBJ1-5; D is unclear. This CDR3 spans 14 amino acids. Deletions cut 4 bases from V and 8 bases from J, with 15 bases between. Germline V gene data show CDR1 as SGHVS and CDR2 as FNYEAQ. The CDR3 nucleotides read TGTGCCAGCAGCTCGGGAACCTTAGGCGAGCCCCAGCATTTT. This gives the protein CASSSGTLGEPQHF.

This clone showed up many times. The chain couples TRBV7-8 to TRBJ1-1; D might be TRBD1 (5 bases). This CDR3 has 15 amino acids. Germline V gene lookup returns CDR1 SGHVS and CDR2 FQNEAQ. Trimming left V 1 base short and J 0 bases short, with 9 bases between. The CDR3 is CASSLGSGLNTEAFF. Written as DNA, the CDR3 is TGTGCCAGCAGCTTAGGTTCAGGGTTGAACACTGAAGCTTTCTTT.

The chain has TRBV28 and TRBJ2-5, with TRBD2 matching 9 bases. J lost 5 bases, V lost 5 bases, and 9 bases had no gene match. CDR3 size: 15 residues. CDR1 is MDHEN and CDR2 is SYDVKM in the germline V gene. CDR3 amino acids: CASSPSRTSVETQYF. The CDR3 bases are TGTGCCAGCAGTCCCTCCAGGACTAGCGTGGAGACCCAGTACTTC.

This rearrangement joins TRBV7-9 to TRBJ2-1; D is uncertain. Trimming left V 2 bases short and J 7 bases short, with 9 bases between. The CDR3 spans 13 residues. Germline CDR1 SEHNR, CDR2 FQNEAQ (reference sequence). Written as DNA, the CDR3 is TGTGCCAGCAGCTTAAACGTGAGGAATGAGCAGTTCTTC. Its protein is CASSLNVRNEQFF.

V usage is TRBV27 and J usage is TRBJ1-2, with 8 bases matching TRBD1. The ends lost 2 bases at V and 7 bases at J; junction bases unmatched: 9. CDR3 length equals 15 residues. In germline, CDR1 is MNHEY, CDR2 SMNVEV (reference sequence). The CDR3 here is CASSLTRTGYSGYTF. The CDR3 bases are TGTGCCAGCAGTTTAACTAGGACAGGGTACTCTGGCTACACCTTC.

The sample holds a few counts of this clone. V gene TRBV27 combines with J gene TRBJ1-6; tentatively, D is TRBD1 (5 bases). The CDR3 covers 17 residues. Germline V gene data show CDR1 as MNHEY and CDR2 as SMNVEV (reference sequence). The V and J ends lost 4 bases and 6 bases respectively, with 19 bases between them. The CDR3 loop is CASSWERGTGLNSPLHF. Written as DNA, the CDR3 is TGTGCCAGCAGTTGGGAGCGGGGGACCGGCCTTAATTCACCCCTCCACTTT.

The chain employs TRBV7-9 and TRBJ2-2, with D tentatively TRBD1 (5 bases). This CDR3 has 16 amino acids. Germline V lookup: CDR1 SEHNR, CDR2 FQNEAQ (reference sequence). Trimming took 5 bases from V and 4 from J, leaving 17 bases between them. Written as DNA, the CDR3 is TGTGCCAGCAGCCACGACAGAATCCCACCCACCGGGGAGCTGTTTTTT. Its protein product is CASSHDRIPPTGELFF.

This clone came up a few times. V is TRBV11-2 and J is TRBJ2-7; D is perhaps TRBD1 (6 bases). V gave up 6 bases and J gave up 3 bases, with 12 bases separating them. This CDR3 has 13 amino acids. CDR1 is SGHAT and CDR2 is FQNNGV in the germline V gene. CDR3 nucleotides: TGTGCCAGCAGTCAACAGGGAGTCTACGAGCAGTACTTC. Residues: CASSQQGVYEQYF. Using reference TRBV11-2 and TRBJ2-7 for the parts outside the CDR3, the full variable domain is EAGVAQSPRYKIIEKRQSVAFWCNPISGHATLYWYQQILGQGPKLLIQFQNNGVVDDSQLPKDRFSAERLKGVDSTLKIQPAKLEDSAVYLCASSQQGVYEQYFGPGTRLTVT.

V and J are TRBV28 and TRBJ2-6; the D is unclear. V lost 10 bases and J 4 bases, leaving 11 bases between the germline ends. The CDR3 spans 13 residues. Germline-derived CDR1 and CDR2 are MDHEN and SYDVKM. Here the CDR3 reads CATLLRGANVLTF. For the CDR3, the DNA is TGTGCCACCCTTCTGAGGGGGGCCAACGTCCTGACTTTC.

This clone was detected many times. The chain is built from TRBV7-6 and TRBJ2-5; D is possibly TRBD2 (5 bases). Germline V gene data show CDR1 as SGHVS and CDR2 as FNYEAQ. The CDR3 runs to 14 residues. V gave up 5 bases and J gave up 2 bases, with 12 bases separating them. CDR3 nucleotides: TGTGCCAGCAGCGCAGGCTCGGGGCAAGAGACCCAGTACTTC. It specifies CASSAGSGQETQYF.

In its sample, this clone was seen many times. CDR3 nucleotides: TGTGCCTCAGAGAACACTGAAGCTTTCTTT. Encoded protein: CASENTEAFF. The rearrangement joins TRBV2 to TRBJ1-1, with no clear D. The CDR3 runs 10 residues. CDR1 is SNHLY, CDR2 FYNNEI, per germline. V dropped 11 bases and J dropped 1 base, with 5 bases sitting between them. Full variable domain (outside the CDR3, taken from reference TRBV2 and TRBJ1-1): EPEVTQTPSHQVTQMGQEVILRCVPISNHLYFYWYRQILGQKVEFLVSFYNNEISEKSEIFDDQFSVERPDGSNFTLKIRSTKLEDSAMYFCASENTEAFFGQGTRLTVV.